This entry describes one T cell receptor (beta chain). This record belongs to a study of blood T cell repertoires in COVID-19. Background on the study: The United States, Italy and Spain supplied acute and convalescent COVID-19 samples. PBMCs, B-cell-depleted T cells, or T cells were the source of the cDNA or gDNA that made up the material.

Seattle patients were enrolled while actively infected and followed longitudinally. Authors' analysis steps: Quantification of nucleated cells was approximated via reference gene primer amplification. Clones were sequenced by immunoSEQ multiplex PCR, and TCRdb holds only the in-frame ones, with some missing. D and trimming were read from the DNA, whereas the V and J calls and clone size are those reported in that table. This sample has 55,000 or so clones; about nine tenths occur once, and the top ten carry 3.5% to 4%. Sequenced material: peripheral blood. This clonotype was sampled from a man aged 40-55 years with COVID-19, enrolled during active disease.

CDR3 sequence reads: CASSIGGPGNQPQHF. DNA of the CDR3: TGTGCCAGTAGTATAGGGGGCCCTGGCAATCAGCCCCAGCATTTT. This chain connects TRBV19 to TRBJ1-5; the D gene is possibly TRBD1 (5 bases). V was cut by 1 base and J by 2 bases, with 9 bases left in between. The CDR3 covers 15 residues. The V gene's germline CDR1 is LNHDA and CDR2 SQIVND (reference sequence).